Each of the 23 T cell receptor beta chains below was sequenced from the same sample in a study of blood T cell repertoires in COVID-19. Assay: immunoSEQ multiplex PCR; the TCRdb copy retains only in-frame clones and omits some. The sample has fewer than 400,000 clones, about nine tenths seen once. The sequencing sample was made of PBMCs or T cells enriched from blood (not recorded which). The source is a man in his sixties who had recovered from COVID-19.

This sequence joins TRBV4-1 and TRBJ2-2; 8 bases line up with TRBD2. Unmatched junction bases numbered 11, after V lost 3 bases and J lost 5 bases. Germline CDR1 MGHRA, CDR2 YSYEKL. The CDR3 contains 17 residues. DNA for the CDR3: TGCGCCAGCAGCCAGGCCCATAGCGGGAAAAGGACCGGGGAGCTGTTTTTT. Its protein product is CASSQAHSGKRTGELFF.

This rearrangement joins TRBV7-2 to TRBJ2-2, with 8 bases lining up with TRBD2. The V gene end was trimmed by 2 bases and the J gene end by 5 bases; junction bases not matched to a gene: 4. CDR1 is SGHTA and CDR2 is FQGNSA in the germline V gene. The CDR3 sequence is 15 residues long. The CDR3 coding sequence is TGTGCCAGCAGCTTAACCAGCGGGAGAACCGGGGAGCTGTTTTTT. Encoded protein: CASSLTSGRTGELFF.

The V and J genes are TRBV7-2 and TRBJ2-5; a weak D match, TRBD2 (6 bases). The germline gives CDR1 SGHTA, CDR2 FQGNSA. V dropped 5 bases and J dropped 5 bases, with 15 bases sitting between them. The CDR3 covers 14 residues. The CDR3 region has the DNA TGTGCCAGCAGCCCAAGGGGCGGGACGGAGACCCAGTACTTC. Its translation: CASSPRGGTETQYF. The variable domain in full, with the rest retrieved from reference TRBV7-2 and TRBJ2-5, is GAGVSQSPSNKVTEKGKDVELRCDPISGHTALYWYRQSLGQGLEFLIYFQGNSAPDKSGLPSDRFSAERTGGSVSTLTIQRTQQEDSAVYLCASSPRGGTETQYFGPGTRLLVL.

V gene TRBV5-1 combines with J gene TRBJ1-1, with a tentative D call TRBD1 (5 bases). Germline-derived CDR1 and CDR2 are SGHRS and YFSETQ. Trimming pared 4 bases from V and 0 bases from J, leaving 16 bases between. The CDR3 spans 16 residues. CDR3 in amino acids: CASSPGVGALNTEAFF. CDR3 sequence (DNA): TGCGCCAGCAGCCCGGGGGTTGGGGCTTTGAACACTGAAGCTTTCTTT.

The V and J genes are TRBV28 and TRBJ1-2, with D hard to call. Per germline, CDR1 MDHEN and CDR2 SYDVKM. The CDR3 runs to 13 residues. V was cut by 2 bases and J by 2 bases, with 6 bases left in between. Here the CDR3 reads CASSLGNNYGYTF. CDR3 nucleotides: TGTGCCAGCAGTTTAGGCAACAACTATGGCTACACCTTC.

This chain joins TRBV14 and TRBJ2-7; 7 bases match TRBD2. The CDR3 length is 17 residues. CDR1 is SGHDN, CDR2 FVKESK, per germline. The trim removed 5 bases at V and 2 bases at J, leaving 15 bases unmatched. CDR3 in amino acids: CASSTPSGGINTYEQYF. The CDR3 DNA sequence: TGTGCCAGCAGCACCCCCTCGGGAGGCATCAACACCTACGAGCAGTACTTC.

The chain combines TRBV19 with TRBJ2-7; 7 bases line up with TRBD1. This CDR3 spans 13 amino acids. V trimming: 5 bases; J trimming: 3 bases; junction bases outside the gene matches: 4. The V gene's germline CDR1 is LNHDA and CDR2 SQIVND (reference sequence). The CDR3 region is CASSDRAGYEQYF. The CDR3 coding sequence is TGTGCCAGTAGTGACAGGGCGGGCTACGAGCAGTACTTC.

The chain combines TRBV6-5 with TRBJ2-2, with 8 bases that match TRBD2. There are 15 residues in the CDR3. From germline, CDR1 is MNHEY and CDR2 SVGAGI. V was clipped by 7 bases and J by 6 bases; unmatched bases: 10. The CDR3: CASISRAGVAGELFF. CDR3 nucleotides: TGTGCCAGCATTTCCAGAGCGGGAGTGGCCGGGGAGCTGTTTTTT.

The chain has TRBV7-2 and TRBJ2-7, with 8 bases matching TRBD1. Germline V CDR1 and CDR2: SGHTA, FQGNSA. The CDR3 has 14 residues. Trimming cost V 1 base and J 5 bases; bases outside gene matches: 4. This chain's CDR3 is CASSLEDRAHEQYF. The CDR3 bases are TGTGCCAGCAGCTTAGAGGACAGGGCCCACGAGCAGTACTTC.

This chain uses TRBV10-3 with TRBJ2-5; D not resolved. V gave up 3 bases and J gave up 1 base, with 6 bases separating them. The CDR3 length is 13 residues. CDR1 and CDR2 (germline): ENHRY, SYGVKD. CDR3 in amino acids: CAISEPVQETQYF. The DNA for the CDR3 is TGTGCCATCAGTGAACCGGTCCAAGAGACCCAGTACTTC.

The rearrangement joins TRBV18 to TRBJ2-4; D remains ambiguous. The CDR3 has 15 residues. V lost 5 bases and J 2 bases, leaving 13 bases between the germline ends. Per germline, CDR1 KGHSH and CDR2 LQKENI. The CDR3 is CASSSAIVTKNIQYF. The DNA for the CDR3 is TGTGCCAGCTCATCTGCGATCGTAACCAAAAACATTCAGTACTTC.

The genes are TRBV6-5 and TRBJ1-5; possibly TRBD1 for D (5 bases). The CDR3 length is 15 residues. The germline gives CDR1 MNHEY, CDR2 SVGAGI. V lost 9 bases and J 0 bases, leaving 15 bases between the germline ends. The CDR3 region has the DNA TGTGCCAGTAGCGGGGGATTGCATAGCAATCAGCCCCAGCATTTT. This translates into CASSGGLHSNQPQHF.

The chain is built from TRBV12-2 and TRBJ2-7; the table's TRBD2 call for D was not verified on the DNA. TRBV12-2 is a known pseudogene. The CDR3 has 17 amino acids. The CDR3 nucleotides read TGTGCAAGTCGCTTAGCTGCCCCGACTAGCGCCTCCTACGAGCAGTACTTC. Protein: CASRLAAPTSASYEQYF.

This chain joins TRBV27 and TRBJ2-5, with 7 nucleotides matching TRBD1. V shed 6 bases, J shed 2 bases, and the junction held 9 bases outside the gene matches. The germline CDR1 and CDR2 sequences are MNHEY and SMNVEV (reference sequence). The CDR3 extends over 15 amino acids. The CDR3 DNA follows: TGTGCCAGCAGCCCCAGGGGGTCCACTCAAGAGACCCAGTACTTC. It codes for CASSPRGSTQETQYF.

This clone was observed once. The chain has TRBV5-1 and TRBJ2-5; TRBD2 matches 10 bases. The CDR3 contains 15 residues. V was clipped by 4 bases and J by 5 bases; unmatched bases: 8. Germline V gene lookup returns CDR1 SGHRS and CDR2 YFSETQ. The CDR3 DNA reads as TGCGCCAGCAGCCTAGCTAGCGGGAGTGAGGAGACCCAGTACTTC. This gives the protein CASSLASGSEETQYF.

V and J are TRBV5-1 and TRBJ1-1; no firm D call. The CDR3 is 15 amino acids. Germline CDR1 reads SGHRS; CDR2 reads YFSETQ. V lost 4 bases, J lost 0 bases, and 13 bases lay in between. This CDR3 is CASSPFLQMNTEAFF. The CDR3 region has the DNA TGCGCCAGCAGCCCCTTCCTGCAGATGAACACTGAAGCTTTCTTT. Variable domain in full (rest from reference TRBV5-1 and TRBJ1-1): KAGVTQTPRYLIKTRGQQVTLSCSPISGHRSVSWYQQTPGQGLQFLFEYFSETQRNKGNFPGRFSGRQFSNSRSEMNVSTLELGDSALYLCASSPFLQMNTEAFFGQGTRLTVV.

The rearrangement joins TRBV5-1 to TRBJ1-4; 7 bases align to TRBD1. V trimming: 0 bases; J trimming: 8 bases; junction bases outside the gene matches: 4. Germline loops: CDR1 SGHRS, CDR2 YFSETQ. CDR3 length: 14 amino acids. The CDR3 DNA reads TGCGCCAGCAGCTTGGGACCGGACAGGGAAAAACTGTTTTTT. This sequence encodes CASSLGPDREKLFF.

The CDR3 spells CASWGVRSYTF. In DNA, the CDR3 is TGTGCCAGCTGGGGGGTTAGGAGCTACACCTTC. The J gene is TRBJ1-2, the V gene TRBV28, with D tentatively TRBD1 (5 bases). The CDR3 consists of 11 residues. The germline V and J ends were trimmed by 8 bases and 9 bases, with 13 bases remaining between them. Germline V gene sequence: CDR1 MDHEN, CDR2 SYDVKM.

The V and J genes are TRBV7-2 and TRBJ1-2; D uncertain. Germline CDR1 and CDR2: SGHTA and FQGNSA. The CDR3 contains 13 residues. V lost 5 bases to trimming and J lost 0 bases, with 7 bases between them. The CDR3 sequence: CASSTDTNYGYTF. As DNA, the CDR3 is TGTGCCAGCAGCACCGACACTAACTATGGCTACACCTTC. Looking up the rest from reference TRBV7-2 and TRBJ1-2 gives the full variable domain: GAGVSQSPSNKVTEKGKDVELRCDPISGHTALYWYRQSLGQGLEFLIYFQGNSAPDKSGLPSDRFSAERTGGSVSTLTIQRTQQEDSAVYLCASSTDTNYGYTFGSGTRLTVV.

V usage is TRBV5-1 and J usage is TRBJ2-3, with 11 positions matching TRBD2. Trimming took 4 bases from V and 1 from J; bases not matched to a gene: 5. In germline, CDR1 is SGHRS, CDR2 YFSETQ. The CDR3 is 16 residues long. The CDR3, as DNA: TGCGCCAGCAGCGTGACTAGCGGGACCCGCACAGATACGCAGTATTTT. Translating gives CASSVTSGTRTDTQYF. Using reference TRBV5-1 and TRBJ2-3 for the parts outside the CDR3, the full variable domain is KAGVTQTPRYLIKTRGQQVTLSCSPISGHRSVSWYQQTPGQGLQFLFEYFSETQRNKGNFPGRFSGRQFSNSRSEMNVSTLELGDSALYLCASSVTSGTRTDTQYFGPGTRLTVL.

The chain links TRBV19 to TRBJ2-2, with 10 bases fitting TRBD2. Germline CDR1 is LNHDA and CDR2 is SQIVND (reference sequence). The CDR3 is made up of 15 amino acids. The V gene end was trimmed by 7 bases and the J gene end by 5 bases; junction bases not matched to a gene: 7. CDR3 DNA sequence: TGTGCCAGTATCATAGCGGGAGGATGGACCGGGGAGCTGTTTTTT. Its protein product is CASIIAGGWTGELFF.

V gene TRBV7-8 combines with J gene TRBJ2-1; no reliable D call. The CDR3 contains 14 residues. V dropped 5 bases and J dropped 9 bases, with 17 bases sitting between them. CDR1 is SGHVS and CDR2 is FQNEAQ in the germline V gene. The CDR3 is CASSRAESVSEQFF. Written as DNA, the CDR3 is TGTGCCAGCAGCCGCGCCGAGTCGGTGAGTGAGCAGTTCTTC.

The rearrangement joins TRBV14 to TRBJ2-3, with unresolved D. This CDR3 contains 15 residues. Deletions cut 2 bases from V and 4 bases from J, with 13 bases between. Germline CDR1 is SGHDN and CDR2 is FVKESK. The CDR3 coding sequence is TGTGCCAGCAGCCAAAAGCAGGTATCCGCAGATACGCAGTATTTT. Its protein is CASSQKQVSADTQYF.